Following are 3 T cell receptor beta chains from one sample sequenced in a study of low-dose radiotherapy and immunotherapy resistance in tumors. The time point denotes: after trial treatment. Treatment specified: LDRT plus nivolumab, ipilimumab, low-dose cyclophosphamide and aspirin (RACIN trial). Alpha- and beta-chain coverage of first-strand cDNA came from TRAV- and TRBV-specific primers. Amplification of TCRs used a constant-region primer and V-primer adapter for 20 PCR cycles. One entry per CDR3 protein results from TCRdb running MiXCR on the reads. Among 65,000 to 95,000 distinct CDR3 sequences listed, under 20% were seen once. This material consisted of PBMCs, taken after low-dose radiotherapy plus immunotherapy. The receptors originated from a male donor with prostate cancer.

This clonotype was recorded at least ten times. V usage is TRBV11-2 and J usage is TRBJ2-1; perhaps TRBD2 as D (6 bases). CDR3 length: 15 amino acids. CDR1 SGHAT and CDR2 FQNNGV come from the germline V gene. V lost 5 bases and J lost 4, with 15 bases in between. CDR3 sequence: CASSARDSEYNEQFF. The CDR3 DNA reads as TGTGCCAGCAGCGCCCGGGACTCCGAGTACAATGAGCAGTTCTTC.

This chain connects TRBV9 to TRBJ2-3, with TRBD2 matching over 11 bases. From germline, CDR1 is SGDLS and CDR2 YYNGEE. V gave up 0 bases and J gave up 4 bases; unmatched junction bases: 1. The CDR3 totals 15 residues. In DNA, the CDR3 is TGTGCCAGCAGCGTAGTGGGACTAGCGGCAGATACGCAGTATTTT. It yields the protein CASSVVGLAADTQYF.

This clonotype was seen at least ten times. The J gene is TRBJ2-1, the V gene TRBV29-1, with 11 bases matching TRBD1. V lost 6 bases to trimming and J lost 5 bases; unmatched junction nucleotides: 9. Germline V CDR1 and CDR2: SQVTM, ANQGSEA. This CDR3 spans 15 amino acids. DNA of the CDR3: TGCAGCGTAGCCCCCGGGACAGGGGGAGACAATGAGCAGTTCTTC. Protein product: CSVAPGTGGDNEQFF.